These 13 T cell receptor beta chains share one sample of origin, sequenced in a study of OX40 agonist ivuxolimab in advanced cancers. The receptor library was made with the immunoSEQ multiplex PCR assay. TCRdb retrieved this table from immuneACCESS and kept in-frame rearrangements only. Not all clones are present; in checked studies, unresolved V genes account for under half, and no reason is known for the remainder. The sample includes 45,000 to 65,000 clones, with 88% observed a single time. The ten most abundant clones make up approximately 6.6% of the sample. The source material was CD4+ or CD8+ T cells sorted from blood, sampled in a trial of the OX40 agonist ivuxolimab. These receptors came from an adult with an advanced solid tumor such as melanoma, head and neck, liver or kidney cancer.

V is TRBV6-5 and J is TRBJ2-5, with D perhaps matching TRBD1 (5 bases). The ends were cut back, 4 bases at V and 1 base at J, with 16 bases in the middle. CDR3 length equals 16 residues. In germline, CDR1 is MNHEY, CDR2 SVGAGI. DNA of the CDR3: TGTGCCAGCAGTTTGGGGCAGGCCCCCGTCCAAGAGACCCAGTACTTC. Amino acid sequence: CASSLGQAPVQETQYF.

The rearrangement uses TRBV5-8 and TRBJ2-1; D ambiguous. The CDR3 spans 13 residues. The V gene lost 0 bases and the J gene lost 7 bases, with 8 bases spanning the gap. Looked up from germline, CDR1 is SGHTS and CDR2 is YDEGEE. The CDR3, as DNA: TGTGCCAGCAGCTTGGGCCCGAGGAATGAGCAGTTCTTC. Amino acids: CASSLGPRNEQFF.

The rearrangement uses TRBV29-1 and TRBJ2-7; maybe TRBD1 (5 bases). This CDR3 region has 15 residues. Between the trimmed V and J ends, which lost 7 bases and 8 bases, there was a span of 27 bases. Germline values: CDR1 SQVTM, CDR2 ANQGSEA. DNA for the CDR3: TGCAGCGCAGGGATTGGACGTTCCCTCTTGGTGCAGCAGTACTTC. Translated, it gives CSAGIGRSLLVQQYF.

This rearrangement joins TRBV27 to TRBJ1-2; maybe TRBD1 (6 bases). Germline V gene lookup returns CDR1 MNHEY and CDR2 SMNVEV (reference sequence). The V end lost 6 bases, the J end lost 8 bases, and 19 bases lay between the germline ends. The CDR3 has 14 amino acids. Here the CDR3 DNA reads TGTGCCAGCAGACGTGCAGGGGCCTCAGGGGGCTACACCTTC. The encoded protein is CASRRAGASGGYTF.

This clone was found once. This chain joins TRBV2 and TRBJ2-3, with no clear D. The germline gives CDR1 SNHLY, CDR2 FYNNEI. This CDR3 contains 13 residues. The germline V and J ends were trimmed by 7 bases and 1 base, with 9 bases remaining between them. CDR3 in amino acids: CASNGRRTDTQYF. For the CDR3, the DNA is TGTGCCAGCAATGGACGCCGCACAGATACGCAGTATTTT. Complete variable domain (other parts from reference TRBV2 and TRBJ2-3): EPEVTQTPSHQVTQMGQEVILRCVPISNHLYFYWYRQILGQKVEFLVSFYNNEISEKSEIFDDQFSVERPDGSNFTLKIRSTKLEDSAMYFCASNGRRTDTQYFGPGTRLTVL.

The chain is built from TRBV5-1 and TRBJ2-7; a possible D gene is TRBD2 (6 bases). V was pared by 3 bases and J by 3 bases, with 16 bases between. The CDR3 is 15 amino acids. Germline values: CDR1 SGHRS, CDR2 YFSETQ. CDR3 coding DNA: TGCGCCAGCAGCTCGCTGACTAGATTAGGCTACGAGCAGTACTTC. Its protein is CASSSLTRLGYEQYF.

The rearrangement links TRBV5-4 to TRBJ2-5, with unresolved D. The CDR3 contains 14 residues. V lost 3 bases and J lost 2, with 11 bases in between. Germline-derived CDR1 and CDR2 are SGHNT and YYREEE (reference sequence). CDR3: CASSSQTQQETQYF. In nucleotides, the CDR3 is TGTGCCAGCAGCTCCCAGACCCAACAAGAGACCCAGTACTTC.

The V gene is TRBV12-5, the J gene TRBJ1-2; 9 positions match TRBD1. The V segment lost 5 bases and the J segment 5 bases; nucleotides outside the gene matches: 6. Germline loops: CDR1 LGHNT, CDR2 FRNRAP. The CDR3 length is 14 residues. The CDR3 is CASGQGQGGYGYTF. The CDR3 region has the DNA TGTGCTAGTGGTCAGGGACAGGGAGGTTATGGCTACACCTTC.

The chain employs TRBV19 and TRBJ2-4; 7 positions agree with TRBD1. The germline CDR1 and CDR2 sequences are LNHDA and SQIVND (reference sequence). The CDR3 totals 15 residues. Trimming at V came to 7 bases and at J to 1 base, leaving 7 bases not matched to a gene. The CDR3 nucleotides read TGTGCCAGTACCAGGGACAGAGCGGCCAAAAACATTCAGTACTTC. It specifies CASTRDRAAKNIQYF.

The CDR3 DNA reads TGCGCCAGCAGCCAAGGACTAGCGGTACTCTCCTACGAGCAGTACTTC. This gives the protein CASSQGLAVLSYEQYF. The rearrangement uses TRBV4-1 and TRBJ2-5; 9 bases line up with TRBD2. With the DNA end fitting TRBJ2-7 better, the J assignment may be wrong. The CDR3 contains 16 residues. In germline, CDR1 is MGHRA, CDR2 YSYEKL.

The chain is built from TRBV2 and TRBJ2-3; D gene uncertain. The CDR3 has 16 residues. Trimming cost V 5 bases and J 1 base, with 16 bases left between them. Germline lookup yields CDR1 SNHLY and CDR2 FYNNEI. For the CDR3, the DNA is TGTGCCAGCAGTACGATCAGGCCCCGCGGCACAGATACGCAGTATTTT. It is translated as CASSTIRPRGTDTQYF.

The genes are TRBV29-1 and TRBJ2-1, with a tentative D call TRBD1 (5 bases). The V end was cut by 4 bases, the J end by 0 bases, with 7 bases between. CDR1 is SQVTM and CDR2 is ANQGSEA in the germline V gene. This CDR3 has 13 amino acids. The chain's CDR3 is CSVGQSSYNEQFF. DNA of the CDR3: TGCAGCGTTGGACAGAGCTCCTACAATGAGCAGTTCTTC.

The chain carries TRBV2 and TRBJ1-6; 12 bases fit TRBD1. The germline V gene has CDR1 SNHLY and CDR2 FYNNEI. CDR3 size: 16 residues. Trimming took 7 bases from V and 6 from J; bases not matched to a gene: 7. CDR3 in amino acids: CASTGQGAAVNSPLHF. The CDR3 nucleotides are TGTGCCAGCACGGGACAGGGGGCCGCGGTTAATTCACCCCTCCACTTT.